The T cell receptor (beta chain) under discussion was sequenced for a study of cytomegalovirus exposure and HLA in healthy donors. Study findings and constraints: Evidence from a later analysis indicated that most CMV-associated TCR beta chains looked HLA-restricted. Most TCR sequences were uncommon, yet certain public TCRs appeared in many donors. In a later analysis, several top co-occurrence clusters appeared linked to parvovirus B19, influenza, CMV and Epstein-Barr virus. Donors were assumed by presence/absence analyses to have roughly uniform sequencing depth.

V dropped 4 bases and J dropped 8; count of bases not matched to a gene: 10. The CDR3 runs to 15 residues. Germline V gene sequence: CDR1 SNHLY, CDR2 FYNNEI. A word on this clone: Its antigen remains unidentified.

The PCR employed 60 Vbeta primers together with 13 Jbeta primers. Assay used: immunoSEQ multiplex PCR; TCRdb lists only in-frame clones, some missing. The table lists 150,000 to 200,000 clones, about three quarters of them singletons. This sequence was found in a female donor in good health and CMV-seronegative. Sequences were obtained from PBMCs. The chain uses TRBV2 and TRBJ2-4; 8 positions agree with TRBD1. CDR3 DNA: TGTGCCAGCAGTGTTGGCGGACAGGGTTCGCACATTCAGTACTTC. As protein: CASSVGGQGSHIQYF.